The rows below give T cell receptor beta chains drawn from one sample of a study of T cell changes during pregnancy in multiple sclerosis. The assay was immunoSEQ multiplex PCR, and TCRdb's table has in-frame clones only and misses some. The sample carries approximately 100,000 clones, 90% to 95% recorded once. This specimen consisted of peripheral blood, obtained before pregnancy. The receptors were gathered from a female donor with multiple sclerosis, enrolled in a pregnancy study. Each CDR3 is given with its conserved first and last residue. Rows may omit the clone size; those that give it use once, few, many or a size class.

>14|TRBJ1-5|TRBV6-5|NA
CASSPQYRGQPQHF
>14|TRBJ2-7|TRBV5-1|NA
CASSFRQGSYEQYF
>18|TRBJ1-4|TRBV2|NA
CASSLRGGAGNRNEKLFF
>14|TRBJ1-2|TRBV4-1|NA
CASSQQGSDYGYTF
>18|TRBJ2-6|TRBV21-1|NA
CASSKEKYIRAGANVLTF
>16|TRBJ2-2|TRBV11-3|few
CASSLQGLVSTGELFF
>14|TRBJ2-1|TRBV19|NA
CASGLAGAGNEQFF
>11|TRBJ2-3|TRBV9|NA
CASGAANTQYF
>12|TRBJ1-1|TRBV28|NA
CASSLSNTEAFF
>17|TRBJ1-5|TRBV19|NA
CASSMGGGGWGNQPQHF
>14|TRBJ1-5|TRBV19|few
CASSRDRDHQPQHF
>15|TRBJ1-3|TRBV7-2|NA
CASSLRGPSGNTIYF
>15|TRBJ1-4|TRBV6-6|once
CASRETGSTNEKLFF
>14|TRBJ1-2|TRBV19|NA
CASRGTGDRYGYTF
>14|TRBJ2-3|TRBV28|NA
CASSSDRLADTQYF
>13|TRBJ2-1|TRBV27|NA
CASSLRSHNEQFF
>15|TRBJ2-3|TRBV6-1|NA
CASRGSGLGTDTQYF
>15|TRBJ2-3|TRBV13|NA
CASRSGTGGPDTQYF
>12|TRBJ2-5|TRBV29-1|NA
CSVRGWEGTQYF
>16|TRBJ1-5|TRBV27|NA
CASAQQGGANIQPQHF
>16|TRBJ1-2|TRBV7-8|NA
CASSLTGQGTDYGYTF
>15|TRBJ1-5|TRBV4-3|NA
CASSQDGGARQPQHF
>12|TRBJ2-1|TRBV7-9|NA
CASSLGGVGQFF
>13|TRBJ1-1|TRBV2|NA
CASPQTGNTEAFF
>13|TRBJ1-4|TRBV6-5|NA
CASKGVGEEKLFF
>16|TRBJ1-4|TRBV5-1|NA
CASSLAGTGYDEKLFF
>13|TRBJ1-1|TRBV11-2|NA
CASSLDPVSEAFF
>15|TRBJ2-3|TRBV11-2|NA
CASSPLREFAGTQYF
>16|TRBJ2-3|TRBV4-1|NA
CASSHSIAGGTDTQYF